This T cell receptor (beta chain) is drawn from a study of T cells in localized non-small cell lung cancer. Study results and caveats: A median about 54 of the top 100 tumor clones appeared in adjacent lung.

Data came from immunoSEQ multiplex PCR; TCRdb stores just in-frame clones and leaves some out. The table includes 55,000 to 80,000 clones, roughly four fifths detected once. The CDR3 has 15 residues. J lost 5 bases, V lost 2 bases, and 3 bases had no gene match. Germline CDR1 SEHNR, CDR2 FQNEAQ (reference sequence). A word on this clone: The antigen remains undetermined.

The material was peripheral blood, obtained before any cancer treatment. This sequence originates from a female donor aged 60 or older with stage I lung adenocarcinoma. The V gene is TRBV7-9, the J gene TRBJ2-1; 10 bases map to TRBD2. This chain's CDR3 is CASSLRTSGNNEQFF. CDR3 DNA sequence: TGTGCCAGCAGCTTACGCACTAGCGGGAACAATGAGCAGTTCTTC.